Presented here are 9 T cell receptor beta chains from one specimen sequenced in a study of T-cell memory formation after mild COVID-19. TCRdb re-called the 5' RACE reads with MiXCR, one entry per CDR3 protein. The table shows 340,000 or so distinct CDR3 sequences, with about an eighth occurring only once. The specimen sequenced was PBMCs or a T cell subset sorted from them (not recorded which). These receptors all stem from a man aged 18 to 30 who had mild COVID-19 (a few samples of this study predate the infection). Cell type and time point are not known.

This chain connects TRBV6-5 to TRBJ2-7, with TRBD2 matching over 7 bases. With 2 bases clipped from V and 3 bases from J, the junction kept 7 bases outside the gene matches. CDR3 size: 15 residues. Germline CDR1 and CDR2: MNHEY and SVGAGI. DNA of the CDR3: TGTGCCAGCAGTTACGGGGGGGTGTCTTTCTACGAGCAGTACTTC. It translates to CASSYGGVSFYEQYF.

This sequence joins TRBV5-4 and TRBJ2-1; no definite D call. The CDR3 runs to 15 residues. V lost 2 bases to trimming and J lost 2 bases, with 11 bases between them. The germline V gene has CDR1 SGHNT and CDR2 YYREEE (reference sequence). In DNA form, the CDR3 reads TGTGCCAGCAGCTTTTTCCCTAGAACCTACAATGAGCAGTTCTTC. Its protein is CASSFFPRTYNEQFF.

Written as DNA, the CDR3 is TGTGCCAGCAGCGGATGGACAGATACGCAGTATTTT. Its protein is CASSGWTDTQYF. The J gene is TRBJ2-3, the V gene TRBV5-6; unclear D gene. V lost 4 bases to trimming and J lost 3 bases, with 6 bases between them. This CDR3 comprises 12 residues. Germline loops: CDR1 SGHDT, CDR2 YYEEEE.

This clonotype has just a few counts. The chain recombines TRBV6-2 or TRBV6-3 with TRBJ1-1; 9 nucleotides line up with TRBD1. Losses at the gene ends were 2 bases for V and 1 base for J; bases not matched to a gene: 8. This CDR3 is built from 17 residues. Germline CDR1 reads MNHEY; CDR2 reads SVGEGT. The CDR3 region has the DNA TGTGCCAGCAGTTACCCCCGGGACAGGGTTTCGAACACTGAAGCTTTCTTT. As protein: CASSYPRDRVSNTEAFF.

The chain links TRBV5-6 to TRBJ2-7; D is possibly TRBD1 (6 bases). From germline, CDR1 is SGHDT and CDR2 YYEEEE. The CDR3 runs 15 residues. V shed 6 bases and J shed 4 bases, with 20 bases lying between them. The CDR3 loop reads CASTSFRQGQYEQYF. CDR3 in DNA: TGTGCCAGCACCTCGTTCCGCCAGGGGCAGTACGAGCAGTACTTC.

This clonotype was seen only a few times. V is TRBV20-1 and J is TRBJ2-3; D gene unclear. The CDR3 is 14 amino acids. Trimming left V 1 base short and J 6 bases short, with 14 bases between. CDR1 is DFQATT, CDR2 SNEGSKA, per germline (reference sequence). The chain's CDR3 is CSARGWVSGDTQYF. The CDR3 DNA sequence: TGCAGTGCTAGAGGGTGGGTTAGTGGGGATACGCAGTATTTT.

J is TRBJ2-2 and V is TRBV11-2; 8 bases line up with TRBD1. V lost 0 bases to trimming and J lost 3 bases; unmatched junction nucleotides: 6. The germline gives CDR1 SGHAT, CDR2 FQNNGV. The CDR3 contains 17 residues. Here the CDR3 DNA reads TGTGCCAGCAGCTTAGATCAAAGGACAGGGTACACCGGGGAGCTGTTTTTT. This translates into CASSLDQRTGYTGELFF. Full variable domain (missing parts from reference TRBV11-2 and TRBJ2-2): EAGVAQSPRYKIIEKRQSVAFWCNPISGHATLYWYQQILGQGPKLLIQFQNNGVVDDSQLPKDRFSAERLKGVDSTLKIQPAKLEDSAVYLCASSLDQRTGYTGELFFGEGSRLTVL.

The table lists this clonotype with a few counts. This rearrangement joins TRBV6-2 or TRBV6-3 to TRBJ2-3, with TRBD2 as a possible D gene (6 bases). Germline V gene data show CDR1 as MNHEY and CDR2 as SVGEGT. The CDR3 is 15 amino acids. Trimming shortened V by 7 bases and J by 4 bases, and 18 bases separated the two germline ends. Written as DNA, the CDR3 is TGTGCCAGCACCCTTGGGGGGTTCATTCCAGATACGCAGTATTTT. This codes for CASTLGGFIPDTQYF.

The rearrangement links TRBV3-1 to TRBJ1-1; TRBD1 agrees at 7 bases. The CDR3 sequence is 13 residues long. Germline values: CDR1 LGHDT, CDR2 YNNKEL (reference sequence). V lost 6 bases to trimming and J lost 2 bases; unmatched junction nucleotides: 3. CDR3 coding DNA: TGTGCCAGCAGGGACAGGTTTAACACTGAAGCTTTCTTT. Its translation is CASRDRFNTEAFF.